The next 15 T cell receptor beta chains were all read from a single sample in a study of cytomegalovirus exposure and HLA in healthy donors. With 60 Vbeta and 13 Jbeta primers, the PCR was carried out. The repertoire was sequenced with immunoSEQ multiplex PCR; TCRdb's copy has only in-frame clones and lacks some. This listing includes about 160,000 clones. Sequenced sample: PBMCs. Receptors were obtained from a woman aged 60-70 years in good health and CMV-seronegative.

The V and J genes are TRBV12-5 and TRBJ2-3; D unclear. The CDR3 is made up of 14 amino acids. CDR1 is LGHNT and CDR2 is FRNRAP in the germline V gene. The V gene lost 2 bases and the J gene lost 5 bases, with 11 bases spanning the gap. The CDR3 sequence is CASGLLEAGDTQYF. The DNA of the CDR3 is TGTGCTAGTGGTTTGTTAGAAGCCGGAGATACGCAGTATTTT.

This chain joins TRBV2 and TRBJ2-1, with 7 bases matching TRBD1. This CDR3 contains 16 residues. The V gene's germline CDR1 is SNHLY and CDR2 FYNNEI. Unmatched junction bases numbered 14, after V lost 9 bases and J lost 3 bases. The chain's CDR3 is CASIEGPDRVYNEQFF. In nucleotides, the CDR3 is TGTGCCAGTATTGAAGGCCCTGACAGGGTCTACAATGAGCAGTTCTTC. Full variable domain (remainder filled in from reference TRBV2 and TRBJ2-1): EPEVTQTPSHQVTQMGQEVILRCVPISNHLYFYWYRQILGQKVEFLVSFYNNEISEKSEIFDDQFSVERPDGSNFTLKIRSTKLEDSAMYFCASIEGPDRVYNEQFFGPGTRLTVL.

The chain couples TRBV6-5 to TRBJ2-7; D unresolved. Germline CDR1 MNHEY, CDR2 SVGAGI. The CDR3 extends over 14 amino acids. V gave up 0 bases and J gave up 1 base, with 7 bases separating them. The CDR3 is CASSYSGRSYEQYF. The CDR3 region has the DNA TGTGCCAGCAGTTACTCGGGCAGGTCCTACGAGCAGTACTTC.

This chain links TRBV5-1 with TRBJ1-1; maybe TRBD1 (5 bases). The CDR3 extends over 14 amino acids. V was cut by 0 bases and J by 9 bases, with 15 bases left in between. From germline, CDR1 is SGHRS and CDR2 YFSETQ. This chain's CDR3 is CASSLETASRKAFF. For the CDR3, the DNA is TGCGCCAGCAGCTTGGAGACAGCTTCAAGGAAAGCTTTCTTT.

The genes are TRBV4-2 and TRBJ1-3; the D gene is possibly TRBD1 (5 bases). The ends were cut back, 0 bases at V and 1 base at J, with 13 bases in the middle. Germline lookup yields CDR1 LGHNA and CDR2 YNFKEQ. This CDR3 region has 17 residues. CDR3 sequence: CASSQEGRGTSGNTIYF. For the CDR3, the DNA is TGTGCCAGCAGCCAAGAAGGCCGGGGGACTTCTGGAAACACCATATATTTT.

The rearrangement uses TRBV2 and TRBJ2-5; possible D gene TRBD1, 6 bases. Looked up from germline, CDR1 is SNHLY and CDR2 is FYNNEI. This CDR3 has 14 residues. With 4 bases removed from V and 5 bases from J, the gap between germline ends came to 14 bases. The CDR3 loop is CASSVAGVEETQYF. The CDR3 DNA follows: TGTGCCAGCAGTGTTGCAGGGGTAGAGGAGACCCAGTACTTC.

The V and J genes are TRBV19 and TRBJ1-5; a possible D gene is TRBD1 (5 bases). V was pared by 4 bases and J by 0 bases, with 13 bases between. This CDR3 contains 16 residues. Germline CDR1 is LNHDA and CDR2 is SQIVND (reference sequence). The CDR3 sequence: CASSTLDSYSNQPQHF. CDR3 DNA: TGTGCCAGTAGTACCCTAGACAGCTATAGCAATCAGCCCCAGCATTTT.

V and J are TRBV6-5 and TRBJ1-1; 8 bases fit TRBD1. Looked up from germline, CDR1 is MNHEY and CDR2 is SVGAGI. This CDR3 is 13 amino acids long. Losses at the gene ends were 6 bases for V and 7 bases for J; bases not matched to a gene: 7. The CDR3 region has the DNA TGTGCCAGCAGCCGTACAGGGGGTAATGAAGCTTTCTTT. Translating gives CASSRTGGNEAFF.

This sequence joins TRBV6-1 and TRBJ1-2, with 10 nucleotides matching TRBD1. The germline gives CDR1 MNHNS, CDR2 SASEGT. Germline trimming cut 2 bases from V and 4 bases from J; bases unmatched to any gene: 1. The CDR3 contains 14 residues. CDR3 region: CASSEWDRGYGYTF. For the CDR3, the DNA is TGTGCCAGCAGTGAATGGGACAGGGGCTATGGCTACACCTTC.

The CDR3 DNA follows: TGTGCCATCAAAGACAGTCTGGGGGAGCAGTACTTC. The encoded protein is CAIKDSLGEQYF. The rearrangement links TRBV10-3 to TRBJ2-7; D is possibly TRBD1 (5 bases). Trimming took 7 bases from V and 7 from J, leaving 14 bases between them. Germline V gene sequence: CDR1 ENHRY, CDR2 SYGVKD. CDR3 length equals 12 residues.

The chain is built from TRBV11-3 and TRBJ2-1; D gene unclear. Trimming took off 5 bases at V and 4 bases at J, with 9 bases between the two ends. This CDR3 spans 13 amino acids. Germline CDR1 reads SGHNT; CDR2 reads YENEEA. This CDR3 is CASSPTPYNEQFF. The CDR3 nucleotides are TGTGCCAGCAGCCCTACCCCGTACAATGAGCAGTTCTTC.

The J gene is TRBJ2-3, the V gene TRBV5-6, with 10 bases fitting TRBD2. Unmatched junction bases numbered 3, after V lost 2 bases and J lost 6 bases. In germline, CDR1 is SGHDT, CDR2 YYEEEE. This CDR3 region has 14 residues. The CDR3, as DNA: TGTGCCAGCAGCTTAGCGGGAGGGGTGGATACGCAGTATTTT. Translated: CASSLAGGVDTQYF.

The rearrangement uses TRBV10-3 and TRBJ2-1; D gene uncertain. V dropped 0 bases and J dropped 4 bases, with 4 bases sitting between them. The germline gives CDR1 ENHRY, CDR2 SYGVKD. This CDR3 has 13 residues. CDR3 loop: CAISESTYNEQFF. The CDR3, as DNA: TGTGCCATCAGTGAGTCGACATACAATGAGCAGTTCTTC.

The rearrangement links TRBV4-2 to TRBJ2-5; 8 nucleotides line up with TRBD2. J gave up 1 base and V 0 bases, and 1 base lay outside the gene matches. This CDR3 comprises 15 residues. Germline V lookup: CDR1 LGHNA, CDR2 YNFKEQ. CDR3 nucleotides: TGTGCCAGCAGCCAAGATCGGGAGGGCCAAGAGACCCAGTACTTC. Translating it yields CASSQDREGQETQYF.

The chain combines TRBV2 with TRBJ1-1; D uncertain. The CDR3 runs 13 residues. The germline V gene encodes CDR1 SNHLY and CDR2 FYNNEI. Trimming stripped 1 base from V and 12 bases from J, with 15 bases between. This chain's CDR3 is CASSEVPAVKSFF. The DNA of the CDR3 is TGTGCCAGCAGTGAAGTGCCAGCGGTCAAGTCTTTCTTT.